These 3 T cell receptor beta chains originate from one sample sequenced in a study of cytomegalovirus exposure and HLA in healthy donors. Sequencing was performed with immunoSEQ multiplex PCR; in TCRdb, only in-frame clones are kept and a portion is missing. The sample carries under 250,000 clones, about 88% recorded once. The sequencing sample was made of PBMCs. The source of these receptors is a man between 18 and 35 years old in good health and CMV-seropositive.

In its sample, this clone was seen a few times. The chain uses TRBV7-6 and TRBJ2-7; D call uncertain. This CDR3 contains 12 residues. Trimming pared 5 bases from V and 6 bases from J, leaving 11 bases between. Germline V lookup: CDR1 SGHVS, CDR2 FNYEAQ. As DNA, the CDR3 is TGTGCCAGCAGCGCTGCGCTGGGCGAGCAGTACTTC. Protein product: CASSAALGEQYF.

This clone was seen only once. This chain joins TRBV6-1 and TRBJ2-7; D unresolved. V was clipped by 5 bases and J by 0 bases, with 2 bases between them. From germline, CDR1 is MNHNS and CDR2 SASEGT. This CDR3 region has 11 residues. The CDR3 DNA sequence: TGTGCCAGCAGTCCCTCCTACGAGCAGTACTTC. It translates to CASSPSYEQYF.

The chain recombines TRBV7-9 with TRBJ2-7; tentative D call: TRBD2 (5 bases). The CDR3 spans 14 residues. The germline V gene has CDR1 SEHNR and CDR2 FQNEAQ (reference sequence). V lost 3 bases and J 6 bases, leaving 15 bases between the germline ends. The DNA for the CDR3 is TGTGCCAGCAGCTTGTATCTAGCCCTGGGCGAGCAGTACTTC. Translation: CASSLYLALGEQYF.